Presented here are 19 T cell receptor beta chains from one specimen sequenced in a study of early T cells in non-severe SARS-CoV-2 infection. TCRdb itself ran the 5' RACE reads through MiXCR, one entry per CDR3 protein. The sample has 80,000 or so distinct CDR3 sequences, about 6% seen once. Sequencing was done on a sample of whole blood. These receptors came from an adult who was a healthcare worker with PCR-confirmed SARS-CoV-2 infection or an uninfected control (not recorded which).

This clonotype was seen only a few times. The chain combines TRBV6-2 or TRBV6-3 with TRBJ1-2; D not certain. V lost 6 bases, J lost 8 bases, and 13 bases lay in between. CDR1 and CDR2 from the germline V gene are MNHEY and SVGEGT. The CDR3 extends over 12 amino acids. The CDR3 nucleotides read TGTGCCAGCAGCACTTGGACGGAAGGCTACACCTTC. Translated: CASSTWTEGYTF.

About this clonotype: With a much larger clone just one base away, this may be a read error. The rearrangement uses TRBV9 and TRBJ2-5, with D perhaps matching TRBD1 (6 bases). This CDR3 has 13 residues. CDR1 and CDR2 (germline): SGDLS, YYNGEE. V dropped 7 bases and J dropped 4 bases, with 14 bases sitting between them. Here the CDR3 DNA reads TGTGCCAGCCAAAGGACAGCGCGAGAGACCCAGTACTTC. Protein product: CASQRTARETQYF.

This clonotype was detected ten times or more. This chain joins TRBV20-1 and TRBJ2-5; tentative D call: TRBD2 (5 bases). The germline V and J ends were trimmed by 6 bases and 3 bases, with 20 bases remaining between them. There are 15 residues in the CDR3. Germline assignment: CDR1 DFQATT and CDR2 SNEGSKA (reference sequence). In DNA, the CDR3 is TGCAGTGCGGGAGAGGGTCGACGGGTCAAAGAGACCCAGTACTTC. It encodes CSAGEGRRVKETQYF.

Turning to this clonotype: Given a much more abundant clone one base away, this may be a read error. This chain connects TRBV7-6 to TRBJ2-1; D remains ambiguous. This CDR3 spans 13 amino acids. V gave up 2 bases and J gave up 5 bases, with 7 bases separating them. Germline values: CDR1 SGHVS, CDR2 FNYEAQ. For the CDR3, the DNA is TGTGCCAGCAGCTTATTCGACCACAATGAGCAGTTCTTC. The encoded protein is CASSLFDHNEQFF.

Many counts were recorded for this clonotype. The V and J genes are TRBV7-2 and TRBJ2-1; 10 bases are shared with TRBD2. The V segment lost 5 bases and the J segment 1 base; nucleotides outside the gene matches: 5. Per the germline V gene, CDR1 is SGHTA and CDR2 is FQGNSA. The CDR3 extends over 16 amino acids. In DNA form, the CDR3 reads TGTGCCAGCAGCAGCCGACTAGCGGGTTCCTACAATGAGCAGTTCTTC. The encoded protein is CASSSRLAGSYNEQFF.

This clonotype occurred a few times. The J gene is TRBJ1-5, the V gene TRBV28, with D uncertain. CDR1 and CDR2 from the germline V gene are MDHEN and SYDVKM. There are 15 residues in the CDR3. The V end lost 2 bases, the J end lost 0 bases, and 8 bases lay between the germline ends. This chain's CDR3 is CASSLRVISNQPQHF. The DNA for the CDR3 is TGTGCCAGCAGTTTACGGGTTATTAGCAATCAGCCCCAGCATTTT.

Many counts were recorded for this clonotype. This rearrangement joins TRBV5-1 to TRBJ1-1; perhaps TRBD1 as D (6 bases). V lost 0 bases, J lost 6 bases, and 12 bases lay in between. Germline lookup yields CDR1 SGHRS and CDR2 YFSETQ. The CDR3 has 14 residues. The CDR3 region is CASSLASGVAEAFF. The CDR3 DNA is TGCGCCAGCAGCTTGGCCTCAGGGGTTGCTGAAGCTTTCTTT.

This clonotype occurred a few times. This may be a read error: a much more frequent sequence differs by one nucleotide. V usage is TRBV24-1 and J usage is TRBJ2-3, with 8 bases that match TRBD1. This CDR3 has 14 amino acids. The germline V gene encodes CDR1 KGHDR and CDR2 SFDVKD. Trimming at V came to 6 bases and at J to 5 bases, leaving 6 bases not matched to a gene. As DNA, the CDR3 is TGTGCCACCAGTCCGACAGGGGACAGAGATACGCAGTATTTT. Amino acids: CATSPTGDRDTQYF.

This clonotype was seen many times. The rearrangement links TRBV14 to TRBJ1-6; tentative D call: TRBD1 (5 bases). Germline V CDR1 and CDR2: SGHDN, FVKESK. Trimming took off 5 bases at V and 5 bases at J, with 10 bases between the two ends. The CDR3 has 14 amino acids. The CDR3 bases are TGTGCCAGCAGCGCCGGGACGGATAATTCACCCCTCCACTTT. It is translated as CASSAGTDNSPLHF.

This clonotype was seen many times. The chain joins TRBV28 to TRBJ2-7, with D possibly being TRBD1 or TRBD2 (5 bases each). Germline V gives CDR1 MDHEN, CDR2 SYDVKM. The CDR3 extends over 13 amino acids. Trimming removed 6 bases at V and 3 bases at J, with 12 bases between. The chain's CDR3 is CASRRGNDYEQYF. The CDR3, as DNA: TGTGCCAGCAGGAGGGGAAACGACTACGAGCAGTACTTC. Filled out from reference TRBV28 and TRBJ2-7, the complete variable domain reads DVKVTQSSRYLVKRTGEKVFLECVQDMDHENMFWYRQDPGLGLRLIYFSYDVKMKEKGDIPEGYSVSREKKERFSLILESASTNQTSMYLCASRRGNDYEQYFGPGTRLTVT.

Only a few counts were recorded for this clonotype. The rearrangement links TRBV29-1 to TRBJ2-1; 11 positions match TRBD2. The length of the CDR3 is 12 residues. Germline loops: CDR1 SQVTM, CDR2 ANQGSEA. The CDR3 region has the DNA TGCCTAGCGGGAGGATTGTCCAATGAGCAGTTCTTC. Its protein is CLAGGLSNEQFF.

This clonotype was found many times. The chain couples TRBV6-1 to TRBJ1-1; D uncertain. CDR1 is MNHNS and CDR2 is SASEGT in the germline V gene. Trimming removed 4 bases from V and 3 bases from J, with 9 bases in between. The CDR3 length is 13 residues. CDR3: CASSVDGDTEAFF. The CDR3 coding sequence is TGTGCCAGCAGTGTCGACGGGGACACTGAAGCTTTCTTT.

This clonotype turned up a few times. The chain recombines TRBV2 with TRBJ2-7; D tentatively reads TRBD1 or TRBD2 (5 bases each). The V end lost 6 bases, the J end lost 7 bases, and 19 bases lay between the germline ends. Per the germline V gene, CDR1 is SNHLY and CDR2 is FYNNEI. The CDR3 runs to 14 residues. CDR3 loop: CASRGDSETEEQYF. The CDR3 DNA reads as TGTGCCAGCAGGGGAGACAGTGAGACCGAGGAGCAGTACTTC.

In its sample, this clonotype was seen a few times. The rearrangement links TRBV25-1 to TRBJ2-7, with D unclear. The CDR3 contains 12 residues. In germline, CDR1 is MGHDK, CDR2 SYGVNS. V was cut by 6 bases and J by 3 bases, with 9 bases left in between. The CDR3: CASRGGIYEQYF. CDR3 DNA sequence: TGTGCCAGCAGGGGCGGAATCTACGAGCAGTACTTC.

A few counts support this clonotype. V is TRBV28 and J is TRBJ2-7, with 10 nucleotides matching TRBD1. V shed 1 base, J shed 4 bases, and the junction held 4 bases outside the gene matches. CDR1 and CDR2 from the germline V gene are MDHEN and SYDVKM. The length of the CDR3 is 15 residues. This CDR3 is CASSLSGTGVYEQYF. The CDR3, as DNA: TGTGCCAGCAGTTTATCGGGGACAGGGGTTTACGAGCAGTACTTC.

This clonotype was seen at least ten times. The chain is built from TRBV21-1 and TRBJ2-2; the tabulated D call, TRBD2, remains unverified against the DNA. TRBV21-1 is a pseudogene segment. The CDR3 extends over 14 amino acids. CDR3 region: CASSSGRATGELFF. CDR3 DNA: TGTGCCAGCAGTAGCGGGAGGGCCACCGGGGAGCTGTTTTTT.

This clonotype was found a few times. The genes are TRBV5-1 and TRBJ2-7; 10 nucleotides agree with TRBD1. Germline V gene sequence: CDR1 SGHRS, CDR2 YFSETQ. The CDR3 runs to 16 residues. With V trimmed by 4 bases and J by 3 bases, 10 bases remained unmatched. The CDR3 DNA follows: TGCGCCAGCAGCAGCCCTCCGGGACAGGGGTTCTACGAGCAGTACTTC. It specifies CASSSPPGQGFYEQYF.

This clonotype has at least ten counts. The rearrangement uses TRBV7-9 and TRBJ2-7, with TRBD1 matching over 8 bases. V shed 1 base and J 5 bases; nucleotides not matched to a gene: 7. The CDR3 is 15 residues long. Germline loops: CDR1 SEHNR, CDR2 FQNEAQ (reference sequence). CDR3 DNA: TGTGCCAGCAGCTTAGAGAGGGCAGGGGGCGACGAGCAGTACTTC. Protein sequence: CASSLERAGGDEQYF.

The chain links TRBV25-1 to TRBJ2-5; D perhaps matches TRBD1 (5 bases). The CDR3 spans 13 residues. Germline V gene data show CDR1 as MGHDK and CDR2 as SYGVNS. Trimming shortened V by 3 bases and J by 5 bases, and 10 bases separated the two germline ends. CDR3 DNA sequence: TGTGCCAGCAGTGAGTTGACAGAGGAGACCCAGTACTTC. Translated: CASSELTEETQYF.